One sample yielded the 20 T cell receptor beta chains listed below, sequenced in a study of T cells in Graves' hyperthyroidism and ophthalmopathy. Researchers took RNA transcripts and amplified the TCR beta CDR3 regions from them. TCR CDR3 regions were first amplified by RT-PCR with HTBI primers. TCRdb re-called the multiplex PCR reads through MiXCR, storing one row per CDR3 protein. The data contain nearly 250,000 distinct CDR3 sequences, almost 25% of them singletons. Sequenced: blood. The receptors were sampled from a woman aged 40 to 50 with Graves' ophthalmopathy.

CDR3 amino acids: CASSLWTASYEQYF. The CDR3 DNA reads TGCGCCAGCAGCTTGTGGACAGCTTCCTACGAGCAGTACTTC. The rearrangement uses TRBV5-1 and TRBJ2-7; D possibly corresponds to TRBD1 (6 bases). This CDR3 is 14 amino acids long. The germline V gene has CDR1 SGHRS and CDR2 YFSETQ. V shed 1 base and J shed 1 base, with 9 bases lying between them.

This clonotype was recorded many times. The V gene is TRBV9, the J gene TRBJ2-7, with D unresolved. Trimming removed 1 base at V and 2 bases at J, with 10 bases between. Germline values: CDR1 SGDLS, CDR2 YYNGEE. The CDR3 loop spans 14 amino acids. The CDR3 region has the DNA TGTGCCAGCAGCGTATCGGGTCATACCTACGAGCAGTACTTC. The encoded protein is CASSVSGHTYEQYF.

The J gene is TRBJ1-2, the V gene TRBV19; the D gene is possibly TRBD1 (5 bases). Trimming left V 6 bases short and J 4 bases short, with 15 bases between. Germline V gives CDR1 LNHDA, CDR2 SQIVND (reference sequence). CDR3 length: 14 amino acids. CDR3 amino acids: CASSITQGVYGYTF. CDR3 nucleotide sequence: TGTGCCAGTAGCATCACTCAGGGTGTCTATGGCTACACCTTC.

This clonotype was seen at least ten times. The chain links TRBV6-5 to TRBJ2-2, with D unclear. CDR1 and CDR2 from the germline V gene are MNHEY and SVGAGI. The CDR3 loop spans 12 amino acids. Between the trimmed V and J ends, which lost 6 bases and 6 bases, there was a span of 8 bases. The CDR3 protein is CASRNIPGELFF. The CDR3 nucleotides read TGTGCCAGCAGAAACATCCCCGGGGAGCTGTTTTTT.

This clonotype occurred many times. V gene TRBV13 combines with J gene TRBJ1-2; unclear D gene. Trimming shortened V by 0 bases and J by 6 bases, and 5 bases separated the two germline ends. This CDR3 spans 12 amino acids. Germline assignment: CDR1 PRHDT and CDR2 FYEKMQ (reference sequence). CDR3 region: CASSLGSDGYTF. The CDR3 DNA reads TGTGCCAGCAGCTTAGGTTCAGATGGCTACACCTTC.

Ten or more counts support this clonotype. The chain couples TRBV19 to TRBJ2-3, with D hard to call. Trimming shortened V by 2 bases and J by 1 base, and 7 bases separated the two germline ends. Germline V gives CDR1 LNHDA, CDR2 SQIVND (reference sequence). The length of the CDR3 is 14 residues. CDR3 loop: CASSITTGTDTQYF. DNA of the CDR3: TGTGCCAGTAGTATAACAACCGGCACAGATACGCAGTATTTT.

The chain uses TRBV4-1 and TRBJ1-2, with D tentatively TRBD1 (5 bases). The ends were cut back, 1 base at V and 2 bases at J, with 8 bases in the middle. CDR3 size: 14 residues. Germline V gene lookup returns CDR1 MGHRA and CDR2 YSYEKL. The CDR3 DNA reads as TGCGCCAGCAGCCAAGTGCGGGGGAACTATGGCTACACCTTC. Translated: CASSQVRGNYGYTF.

The chain is built from TRBV6-2 or TRBV6-3 and TRBJ2-6; 9 nucleotides line up with TRBD1. The CDR3 has 15 amino acids. After removal of 6 bases from V and 2 bases from J, the junction contained 2 bases not matched to a gene. Germline CDR1 reads MNHEY; CDR2 reads SVGEGT. The CDR3 sequence: CASRTGGAGANVLTF. The CDR3, as DNA: TGTGCCAGCAGAACAGGGGGCGCTGGGGCCAACGTCCTGACTTTC.

This clonotype was seen at least ten times. At one end, the junction sequence differs from germline, possibly due to a read error. The chain has TRBV6-5 and TRBJ2-4, with TRBD2 matching over 9 bases. This CDR3 is 16 amino acids long. CDR1 and CDR2 (germline): MNHEY, SVGAGI. The CDR3 is CASTPNPGLAQNIQYF. For the CDR3, the DNA is TGTGCCAGCACTCCAAATCCGGGACTAGCCCAAAACATTCAGTACTTC.

This clonotype was picked up many times. The J gene is TRBJ1-1, the V gene TRBV28; weak D call: TRBD1 (5 bases). Trimming pared 8 bases from V and 1 base from J, leaving 11 bases between. Per germline, CDR1 MDHEN and CDR2 SYDVKM. CDR3 length equals 13 residues. The CDR3 loop is CASPWGKNTEAFF. In nucleotides, the CDR3 is TGTGCCAGCCCTTGGGGCAAGAACACTGAAGCTTTCTTT. The variable domain in full, with the rest retrieved from reference TRBV28 and TRBJ1-1, is DVKVTQSSRYLVKRTGEKVFLECVQDMDHENMFWYRQDPGLGLRLIYFSYDVKMKEKGDIPEGYSVSREKKERFSLILESASTNQTSMYLCASPWGKNTEAFFGQGTRLTVV.

This clonotype was recorded at least ten times. J is TRBJ1-5 and V is TRBV4-1, with a possible D match to TRBD1 (5 bases). This CDR3 has 16 residues. Trimming removed 0 bases at V and 0 bases at J, with 9 bases between. The V gene's germline CDR1 is MGHRA and CDR2 YSYEKL. The CDR3 bases are TGCGCCAGCAGCCAAGAAGGGGAAGTTAGCAATCAGCCCCAGCATTTT. It specifies CASSQEGEVSNQPQHF.

This sequence joins TRBV30 and TRBJ1-1, with D possibly matching TRBD1 (6 bases). Per the germline V gene, CDR1 is GTSNPN and CDR2 is SVGIG (reference sequence). This CDR3 has 12 amino acids. V dropped 2 bases and J dropped 4 bases, with 8 bases sitting between them. CDR3 in DNA: TGTGCCTGGAGTCAGGGGATCACTGAAGCTTTCTTT. It codes for CAWSQGITEAFF.

V gene TRBV6-5 combines with J gene TRBJ1-2; TRBD1 is a possible D gene (6 bases). This CDR3 spans 16 amino acids. In germline, CDR1 is MNHEY, CDR2 SVGAGI. V lost 5 bases to trimming and J lost 3 bases, with 19 bases between them. CDR3 in DNA: TGTGCCAGCAGTACTTGGACAGCCCTGTATGACTATGGCTACACCTTC. As protein: CASSTWTALYDYGYTF.

In regard to this clonotype: A much larger clone lies a single base off, so this may be a read error. The gene calls are TRBV27 and TRBJ2-7; D unclear. Trimming left V 6 bases short and J 0 bases short, with 9 bases between. Germline CDR1 is MNHEY and CDR2 is SMNVEV (reference sequence). The CDR3 loop spans 13 amino acids. CDR3 DNA: TGTGCCAGCAGAGGAGCGAACTCCTACGAGCAGTACTTC. This encodes CASRGANSYEQYF.

In its sample, this clonotype was seen many times. This rearrangement joins TRBV28 to TRBJ1-5, with 11 bases fitting TRBD1. Germline V lookup: CDR1 MDHEN, CDR2 SYDVKM. The CDR3 totals 15 residues. Trimming removed 4 bases from V and 3 bases from J; junction bases left unmatched: 2. The CDR3 protein is CASSWTGGHNQPQHF. The CDR3 nucleotides read TGTGCCAGCAGTTGGACAGGGGGCCACAATCAGCCCCAGCATTTT. Drawing the rest from reference TRBV28 and TRBJ1-5, the complete variable domain is DVKVTQSSRYLVKRTGEKVFLECVQDMDHENMFWYRQDPGLGLRLIYFSYDVKMKEKGDIPEGYSVSREKKERFSLILESASTNQTSMYLCASSWTGGHNQPQHFGDGTRLSIL.

The rearrangement uses TRBV27 and TRBJ1-6, with D possibly being TRBD1 (5 bases). V lost 5 bases and J lost 0, with 11 bases in between. The CDR3 extends over 16 amino acids. Germline loops: CDR1 MNHEY, CDR2 SMNVEV (reference sequence). The CDR3 DNA reads TGTGCCAGCAGTCCCCTAGACAGCTCCTATAATTCACCCCTCCACTTT. Amino acid sequence: CASSPLDSSYNSPLHF.

This clonotype was recorded at least ten times. The rearrangement uses TRBV18 and TRBJ2-5; perhaps TRBD2 as D (6 bases). Per the germline V gene, CDR1 is KGHSH and CDR2 is LQKENI. Between the trimmed V and J ends, which lost 3 bases and 5 bases, there was a span of 10 bases. The CDR3 has 13 amino acids. The CDR3 loop reads CASSPKGGETQYF. The CDR3 DNA reads as TGTGCCAGCTCACCTAAAGGAGGGGAGACCCAGTACTTC.

This clonotype was found many times. The CDR3 DNA reads TGTGCCAGCAGTTTTATGGGGGTGGGGACAGGGGGCTATCAGCCCCAGCATTTT. Protein product: CASSFMGVGTGGYQPQHF. The genes are TRBV28 and TRBJ1-5, with TRBD1 matching over 12 bases. The CDR3 spans 18 residues. Germline assignment: CDR1 MDHEN and CDR2 SYDVKM. Unmatched junction bases numbered 11, after V lost 3 bases and J lost 5 bases.

This sequence joins TRBV29-1 and TRBJ2-4; 11 bases align to TRBD1. The germline V gene encodes CDR1 SQVTM and CDR2 ANQGSEA. The CDR3 spans 14 residues. J gave up 5 bases and V 4 bases, and 4 bases lay outside the gene matches. CDR3 DNA: TGCAGCGTTGCCGAGGACAGGGGGCAAAACATTCAGTACTTC. Translation: CSVAEDRGQNIQYF.

The rearrangement links TRBV2 to TRBJ2-7; TRBD2 aligns across 11 bases. CDR1 SNHLY and CDR2 FYNNEI come from the germline V gene. V trimming: 7 bases; J trimming: 3 bases; junction bases outside the gene matches: 5. This CDR3 comprises 14 residues. CDR3 sequence reads: CASTALAGGYEQYF. CDR3 nucleotide sequence: TGTGCCAGCACAGCCCTAGCGGGAGGCTACGAGCAGTACTTC.